Listed below are T cell receptor beta chains from one sample, sequenced in a study of blood T cell repertoires in COVID-19. Here immunoSEQ multiplex PCR was the method, and the copy in TCRdb shows in-frame clones only, minus some. This sample has hundreds of thousands of clones, with about 87% found just once. Sequenced input: PBMCs or T cells enriched from blood (not recorded which). All receptors come from a woman aged 45-59 years who had recovered from COVID-19. Each CDR3 is given with its conserved first and last residue. Each record gives: D gene, V gene, J gene, clone size, CDR3 protein, CDR3 DNA. The D gene is left open where the match is weak. Clone size appears in some rows only: once, few, many, or a class for an expanded clone.

TRBD1	TRBV28	TRBJ1-2	NA	CASSGKIGTANYGYTF	TGTGCCAGCAGTGGCAAAATCGGGACAGCTAACTATGGCTACACCTTC
TRBD2	TRBV28	TRBJ2-7	NA	CASSLLLAGYEQYF	TGTGCCAGCAGTTTATTACTAGCGGGGTACGAGCAGTACTTC
NA	TRBV3-1/TRBV3-2	TRBJ1-2	NA	CASSLALPVPGRGYTF	TGTGCCAGCAGCCTTGCTCTCCCGGTCCCGGGAAGGGGCTACACCTTC
NA	TRBV28	TRBJ2-1	NA	CASSLNKYEQFF	TGTGCCAGCAGTCTAAATAAATATGAGCAGTTCTTC
TRBD1	TRBV4-2	TRBJ1-2	NA	CASSQDSGGYNYGYTF	TGTGCCAGCAGCCAAGATTCAGGGGGTTACAACTATGGCTACACCTTC
NA	TRBV28	TRBJ1-5	NA	CASSFSQGSNQPQHF	TGTGCCAGCAGTTTCTCGCAGGGTAGCAATCAGCCCCAGCATTTT
TRBD1	TRBV30	TRBJ1-5	NA	CAWMAGTGNGPQHF	TGTGCCTGGATGGCCGGGACAGGTAACGGGCCCCAGCATTTT
NA	TRBV7-9	TRBJ1-2	NA	CASSLVGQGSGYTF	TGTGCCAGCAGCCTCGTCGGTCAGGGAAGTGGCTACACCTTC
TRBD1	TRBV27	TRBJ1-1	NA	CASSHRGGPEEAFF	TGTGCCAGCAGCCACAGGGGGGGTCCCGAAGAAGCTTTCTTT
NA	TRBV3-1/TRBV3-2	TRBJ1-1	NA	CASSQGAWGDTEAFF	TGTGCCAGCAGCCAGGGAGCCTGGGGGGACACTGAAGCTTTCTTT
TRBD2	TRBV5-4	TRBJ2-3	NA	CASSLSGRTDTQYF	TGTGCCAGCAGCCTTTCCGGGAGGACAGATACGCAGTATTTT
NA	TRBV7-2	TRBJ2-7	NA	CASSLVQAGPPSYEQYF	TGTGCCAGCAGCTTAGTACAGGCAGGACCACCCTCCTACGAGCAGTACTTC
TRBD2	TRBV10-3	TRBJ2-5	NA	CAISGLPTSGIRETQYF	TGTGCCATCAGTGGCTTACCGACTAGCGGGATTCGAGAGACCCAGTACTTC
NA	TRBV2	TRBJ1-2	once	CASSVRAGEGYTF	TGTGCCAGCAGTGTGCGGGCAGGAGAGGGCTACACCTTC
NA	TRBV7-3	TRBJ1-1	NA	CASSLSGNTEAFF	TGTGCCAGCAGCCTGTCGGGGAACACTGAAGCTTTCTTT
TRBD1	TRBV30	TRBJ1-1	NA	CAWSQQGGTEAFF	TGTGCCTGGAGTCAGCAGGGGGGAACTGAAGCTTTCTTT
NA	TRBV5-4	TRBJ1-2	NA	CASSLADYGYTF	TGTGCCAGCAGCTTGGCCGACTATGGCTACACCTTC
TRBD1	TRBV19	TRBJ2-7	NA	CASSIDMRGRGEQYF	TGTGCCAGTAGTATAGATATGAGGGGGCGCGGCGAGCAGTACTTC
TRBD1	TRBV5-1	TRBJ2-3	NA	CATKSQGAGTDTQYF	TGCGCCACCAAGAGCCAGGGGGCCGGCACAGATACGCAGTATTTT
TRBD1	TRBV19	TRBJ1-4	NA	CASKVQGADEKLFF	TGTGCCAGTAAGGTACAGGGGGCGGATGAAAAACTGTTTTTT
TRBD1	TRBV19	TRBJ2-7	NA	CASSNQQGVHPYEQYF	TGTGCCAGTAGCAATCAACAGGGGGTCCATCCGTACGAGCAGTACTTC
TRBD2	TRBV19	TRBJ2-3	NA	CASSIDLAGGLGTDTQYF	TGTGCCAGTAGTATCGACCTAGCGGGAGGGCTTGGCACAGATACGCAGTATTTT
TRBD1	TRBV7-6	TRBJ2-3	NA	CASSMGDRGLDTQYF	TGTGCCAGCAGCATGGGGGACAGGGGATTAGATACGCAGTATTTT
NA	TRBV7-2	TRBJ1-2	NA	CASSSQVTPNYGYTF	TGTGCCAGCAGCTCACAGGTGACTCCTAACTATGGCTACACCTTC
NA	TRBV21-1	TRBJ2-7	NA	CASSKLSKLRVTGLLSYEQYF	TGTGCCAGCAGCAAACTTTCGAAGTTAAGGGTCACAGGGTTACTTTCCTACGAGCAGTACTTC
TRBD1	TRBV5-1	TRBJ2-7	few	CASSLASGTGSYEQYF	TGCGCCAGCAGCTTGGCCTCCGGGACAGGTTCCTACGAGCAGTACTTC
NA	TRBV2	TRBJ2-1	NA	CASRQTSDEQFF	TGTGCCAGCAGGCAGACTAGTGATGAGCAGTTCTTC
NA	TRBV25-1	TRBJ2-2	NA	CASSDVGTNTGELFF	TGTGCCAGCAGTGACGTAGGGACTAACACCGGGGAGCTGTTTTTT
NA	TRBV19	TRBJ2-3	NA	CASSMRGDPDTQYF	TGTGCCAGTAGTATGCGCGGGGATCCAGATACGCAGTATTTT
NA	TRBV9	TRBJ1-2	NA	CASSLAGALGYTF	TGTGCCAGCAGCCTGGCGGGGGCCCTGGGCTACACCTTC
TRBD2	TRBV4-3	TRBJ2-3	NA	CASSQLAGHTDTQYF	TGCGCCAGCAGCCAACTAGCGGGGCATACAGATACGCAGTATTTT
NA	TRBV7-2	TRBJ2-2	once	CASSLGRRTGELFF	TGTGCCAGCAGCTTGGGTAGGAGGACCGGGGAGCTGTTTTTT
NA	TRBV28	TRBJ1-6	NA	CASRTDNSPLHF	TGTGCCAGTCGGACAGATAATTCACCCCTCCACTTT
TRBD2	TRBV5-1	TRBJ2-1	NA	CASSLAASGSDEQFF	TGCGCCAGCAGCTTGGCAGCTAGCGGGAGTGACGAGCAGTTCTTC
TRBD1	TRBV27	TRBJ1-2	few	CASSLKGQGAGYGYTF	TGTGCCAGCAGTTTAAAGGGGCAGGGGGCCGGCTATGGCTACACCTTC
TRBD1	TRBV7-9	TRBJ2-1	NA	CASSQDRDEFF	TGTGCCAGCAGCCAAGACAGGGATGAGTTCTTC
NA	TRBV24-1	TRBJ1-2	NA	CATSDSKQGSYGYTF	TGTGCCACCAGCGATTCGAAACAGGGCTCCTATGGCTACACCTTC
TRBD1	TRBV28	TRBJ1-2	NA	CASILTRGQGAYGYTF	TGTGCCAGCATCCTAACCAGGGGACAGGGCGCCTATGGCTACACCTTC
NA	TRBV7-9	TRBJ1-6	NA	CASSLVRGNSPLHF	TGTGCCAGCAGCTTAGTCAGGGGAAATTCACCCCTCCACTTT
NA	TRBV19	TRBJ1-4	NA	CASNTRGGKLFF	TGTGCCAGTAATACCCGGGGGGGAAAACTGTTTTTT
TRBD2	TRBV7-2	TRBJ2-5	NA	CASSLTSGIQETQYF	TGTGCCAGCAGCTTAACTAGCGGGATTCAAGAGACCCAGTACTTC
NA	TRBV7-9	TRBJ1-1	NA	CASSFPGGTEAFF	TGTGCCAGCAGCTTTCCGGGGGGCACTGAAGCTTTCTTT
NA	TRBV6-6	TRBJ1-1	few	CASSYREVNTEAFF	TGTGCCAGCAGTTATAGGGAGGTGAACACTGAAGCTTTCTTT
NA	TRBV5-5	TRBJ1-6	NA	CASQTGNSPLHF	TGTGCCAGCCAGACAGGAAATTCACCCCTCCACTTT
NA	TRBV11-3	TRBJ1-3	NA	CASSGDGQRNTIYF	TGTGCCAGCAGCGGGGACGGACAGAGAAACACCATATATTTT